The next 2 T cell receptor beta chains were all read from a single sample in a study of early T cells in non-severe SARS-CoV-2 infection. TCRdb reprocessed the 5' RACE reads via MiXCR and lists one record per CDR3 protein. The sample holds 65,000 to 90,000 distinct CDR3 sequences, about 12% seen once. The specimen was whole blood. Receptor source: an adult who was a healthcare worker with PCR-confirmed SARS-CoV-2 infection or an uninfected control (not recorded which).

This clonotype has only a few counts. The chain carries TRBV7-3 and TRBJ2-7; 11 nucleotides agree with TRBD2. CDR1 is SGHTA and CDR2 is FQGTGA in the germline V gene. With V trimmed by 4 bases and J by 1 base, 6 bases remained unmatched. This CDR3 comprises 16 residues. The DNA for the CDR3 is TGTGCCAGCAGCTCCCCTTGGACTAGCGGGTCCTACGAGCAGTACTTC. Its translation is CASSSPWTSGSYEQYF.

This rearrangement joins TRBV4-3 to TRBJ2-7; D is perhaps TRBD2 (5 bases). V lost 0 bases and J 1 base, leaving 13 bases between the germline ends. The length of the CDR3 is 16 residues. In germline, CDR1 is LGHNA, CDR2 YSLEER. CDR3: CASSQDSTGSSYEQYF. CDR3 DNA: TGCGCCAGCAGCCAAGATTCTACTGGGAGTTCCTACGAGCAGTACTTC.